The source of this T cell receptor (beta chain) is a study of cytomegalovirus exposure and HLA in healthy donors. Study-level information: Earlier sequencing of 150 million to 200 million T cells yielded roughly 120 million unique TCR beta sequences. Notes on the study in general: An ancestry cluster, one associated with Asian ancestry, reportedly showed fewer N-insertions than the approximately 670-donor mean in a later analysis. Cytomegalovirus status was reportedly diagnosed by the classifier with high sensitivity and specificity.

As for this clone: Its specificity is not known.

Researchers ran the PCR with 60 Vbeta and 13 Jbeta primers. Method: immunoSEQ multiplex PCR; TCRdb's copy keeps in-frame clones and lacks some. The sample has around 140,000 clones; roughly 80% are singletons. The length of the CDR3 is 16 residues. Germline lookup yields CDR1 SGHTS and CDR2 YDEGEE. Unmatched junction bases numbered 18, after V lost 4 bases and J lost 12 bases. This receptor was obtained from a man between 35 and 55 years old in good health and CMV-seropositive. Specimen: PBMCs. The V and J genes are TRBV5-8 and TRBJ2-1; TRBD1 aligns across 8 bases. CDR3 residues: CASSRREGTGLIGQFF. The CDR3 nucleotides read TGTGCCAGCAGCCGGCGGGAAGGGACAGGACTAATCGGGCAGTTCTTC.